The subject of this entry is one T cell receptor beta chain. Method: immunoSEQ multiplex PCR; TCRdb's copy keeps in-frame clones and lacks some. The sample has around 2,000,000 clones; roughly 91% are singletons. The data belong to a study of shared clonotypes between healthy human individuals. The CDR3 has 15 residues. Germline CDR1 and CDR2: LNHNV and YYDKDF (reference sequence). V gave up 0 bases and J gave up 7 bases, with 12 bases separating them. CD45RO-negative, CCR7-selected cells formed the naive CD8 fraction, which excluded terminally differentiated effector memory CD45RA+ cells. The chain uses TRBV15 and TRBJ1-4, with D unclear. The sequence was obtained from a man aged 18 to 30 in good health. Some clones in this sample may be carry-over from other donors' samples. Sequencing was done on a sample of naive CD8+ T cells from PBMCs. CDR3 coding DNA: TGTGCCACCAGCAGAGAGCCGATCTGGAGTGAAAAACTGTTTTTT. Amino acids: CATSREPIWSEKLFF. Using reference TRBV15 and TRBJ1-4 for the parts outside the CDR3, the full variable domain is DAMVIQNPRYQVTQFGKPVTLSCSQTLNHNVMYWYQQKSSQAPKLLFHYYDKDFNNEADTPDNFQSRRPNTSFCFLDIRSPGLGDTAMYLCATSREPIWSEKLFFGSGTQLSVL.